This T cell receptor (beta chain) was found in a study of Graves' ophthalmopathy and Graves' hyperthyroidism (dated by TCRdb to 2016 to 2019). Study-wide context: Peripheral blood was collected before any treatment was given, at the time of initial diagnosis. In total, approximately 140 blood samples were TCR-sequenced: some 40 ophthalmopathy, 75 hyperthyroidism and approximately 17 hyperthyroidism-to-ophthalmopathy patients. The independent validation cohort included under 20 hyperthyroidism patients plus 17 patients who later progressed from hyperthyroidism to ophthalmopathy. A discovery set of 95 to 100 patients (around 44 ophthalmopathy, around 57 stable hyperthyroidism) was enrolled to explore V-J signatures distinguishing ophthalmopathy from hyperthyroidism. The study used TCR beta repertoire signatures to distinguish Graves' ophthalmopathy from Graves' hyperthyroidism and to predict progression to ophthalmopathy. For training and testing, the 100 patients in the discovery cohort were randomly divided in a 7:3 ratio. Following sample collection, hyperthyroidism patients were given methimazole at a starting dose of 30 mg daily, and ophthalmopathy patients were given high-dose intravenous methylprednisolone. In over 5 hyperthyroidism patients, the T-cell repertoire of thyroid tissue was compared with the T-cell repertoire of blood. Broad study findings and their caveats: Most of the expanded thyroid clonotypes with a frequency above 0.001 were also detected in blood, and it was suggested that the thyroid immune response may be reflected by blood repertoires. In cross-validation, the 13-signature model distinguished ophthalmopathy from stable hyperthyroidism with approximately 88% sensitivity and 81.08% specificity, and in the test set the corresponding values were about 80% and 75%. No statistical method was used to predetermine the sample size, and group allocation was not hidden from the investigators. In validation, the model predicted ophthalmopathy progression with about 71% sensitivity and approximately 72% specificity; some 13 predicted patients were CT-confirmed with GO in a median of approximately 6.5 months.

The CDR3, cysteine through phenylalanine, is 13 amino acids long. The sequence is cut down to CDR3 DNA, 39 bases in frame from base 1. V was cut back by 7 bases and J by 4 bases, leaving a gap of 16 bases between them. The germline V gene (reference sequence) specifies DFQATT as CDR1 and SNEGSKA as CDR2. Details on this clonotype: Its antigen is not yet known. The input lacks base qualities; no much larger clone sits a single base away.

Ophthalmopathy patients had moderately to severely active disease, Clinical Activity Score of at least 3, NOSPECS grade of at least 4, and disease duration under 3 months. Patients with other autoimmune diseases, uncontrolled infections, pregnancy or lactation were excluded from the study. Clinical symptoms, serum thyroxine, TRAb, thyroid ultrasound and orbital computed tomography were used for diagnosis. Ficoll-Paque density gradient centrifugation was used to isolate PBMCs from about 10 ml of fresh peripheral blood. Total RNA was extracted with Trizol reagent and quality-checked on an Agilent 2100 Bioanalyzer. For repertoire sequencing, the TCR beta CDR3 regions were amplified from RNA transcripts. A first-round RT-PCR used HTBI primers with the Qiagen OneStep RT-PCR kit, followed by a second-round multiplex PCR, size selection and purification. Libraries were sequenced on an Illumina HiSeq2000 using paired-end 100 bp reads. The study's own analysis went as follows. SOAPnuke was used to process the reads, throwing out any read that had adapters, had uncalled bases, had a mean Phred below 15, or lacked an exact constant-primer or identifier match. COPE v1.2.5 was used to merge the high-quality paired reads. Each unique nucleotide sequence was treated as a clonotype, and MiTCR v1.1 was used to align the clonotypes to the IMGT TRB V, D and J references. The analysis was limited to V-J combinations with a frequency above 0.0001, which together covered approximately 99% of the repertoires. For each V-J combination, a TCR clonal expansion and chaos score was defined as the ratio of F50 clonal expansion to chaos observed in the TCRdist matrix. Welch's t-statistics and random forest were used to narrow the features down to 10 to 15 V-J combinations, which were then fed into a naive Bayes classifier. Thyroid-blood repertoire similarity was quantified with the Morisita-Horn index. TCRdb reworked the public reads: Q25 trimming with fastp, MiXCR clone assembly, productive beta chains retained. CDR3 protein duplicates are merged, each entry listing the most common genes and DNA. TCRdb's processing, not the authors', yielded these V and J calls. The sample table records around 400,000 distinct CDR3 sequences; 15% to 20% of these occur just once. Of the sample, around 1.6% is held by the ten largest clones.

The receptor comes from a young woman with Graves' ophthalmopathy. Donor details come from another sample of the same person, matched by shared clones. Sequenced input: peripheral blood. The chain couples TRBV20-1 to TRBJ1-2, with no confidently assigned D gene. The DNA is TGCAGTGTCTCGATCCACGAGGGCTATGGCTACACCTTC. It specifies CSVSIHEGYGYTF.